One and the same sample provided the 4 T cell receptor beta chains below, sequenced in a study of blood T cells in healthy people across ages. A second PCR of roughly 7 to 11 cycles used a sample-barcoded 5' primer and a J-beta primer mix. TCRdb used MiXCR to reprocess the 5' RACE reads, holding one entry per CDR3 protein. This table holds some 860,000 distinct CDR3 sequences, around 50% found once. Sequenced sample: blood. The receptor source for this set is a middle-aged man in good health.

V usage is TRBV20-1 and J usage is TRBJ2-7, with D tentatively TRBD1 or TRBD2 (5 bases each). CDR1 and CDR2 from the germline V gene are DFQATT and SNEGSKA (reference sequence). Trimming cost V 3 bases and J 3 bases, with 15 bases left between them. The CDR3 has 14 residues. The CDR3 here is CSARDQSGSYEQYF. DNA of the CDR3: TGCAGTGCTAGGGATCAGTCAGGGAGCTACGAGCAGTACTTC.

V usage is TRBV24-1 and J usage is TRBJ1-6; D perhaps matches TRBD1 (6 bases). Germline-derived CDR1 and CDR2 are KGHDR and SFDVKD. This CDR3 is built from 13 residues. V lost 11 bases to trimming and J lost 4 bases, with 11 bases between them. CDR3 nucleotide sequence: TGTGCCAGATACAGGGAATATAATTCACCCCTCCACTTT. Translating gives CARYREYNSPLHF.

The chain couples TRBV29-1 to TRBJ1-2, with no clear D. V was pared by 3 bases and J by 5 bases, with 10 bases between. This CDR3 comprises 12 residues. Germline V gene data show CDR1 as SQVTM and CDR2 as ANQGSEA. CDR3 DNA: TGCAGCGTTGATTCAGTAGGATATGGCTACACCTTC. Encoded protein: CSVDSVGYGYTF.

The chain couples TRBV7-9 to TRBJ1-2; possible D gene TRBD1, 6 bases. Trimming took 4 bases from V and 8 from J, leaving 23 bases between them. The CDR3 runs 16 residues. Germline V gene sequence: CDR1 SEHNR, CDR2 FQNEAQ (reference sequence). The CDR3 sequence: CASSSGHLDGVRGYTF. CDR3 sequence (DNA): TGTGCCAGCAGCTCGGGACACCTCGACGGGGTGCGGGGCTACACCTTC.